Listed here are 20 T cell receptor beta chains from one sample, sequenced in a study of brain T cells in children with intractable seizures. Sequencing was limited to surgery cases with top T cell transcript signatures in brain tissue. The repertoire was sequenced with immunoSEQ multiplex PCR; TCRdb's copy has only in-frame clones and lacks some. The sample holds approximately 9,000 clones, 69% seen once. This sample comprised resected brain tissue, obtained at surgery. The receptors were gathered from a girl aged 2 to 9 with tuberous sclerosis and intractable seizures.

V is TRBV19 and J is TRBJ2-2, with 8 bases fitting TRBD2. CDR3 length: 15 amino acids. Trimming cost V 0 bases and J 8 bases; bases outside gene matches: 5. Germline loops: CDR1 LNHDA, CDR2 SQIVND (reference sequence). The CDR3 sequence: CASSIERTSSGELFF. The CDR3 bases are TGTGCCAGTAGTATAGAGAGGACTAGCTCGGGGGAGCTGTTTTTT.

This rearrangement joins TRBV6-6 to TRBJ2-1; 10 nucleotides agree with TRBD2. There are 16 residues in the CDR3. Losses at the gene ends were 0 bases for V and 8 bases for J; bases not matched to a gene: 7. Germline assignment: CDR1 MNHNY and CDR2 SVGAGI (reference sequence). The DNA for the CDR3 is TGTGCCAGCAGTTACTCGGAAAGCGGGGGGGCCCATGAGCAGTTCTTC. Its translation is CASSYSESGGAHEQFF.

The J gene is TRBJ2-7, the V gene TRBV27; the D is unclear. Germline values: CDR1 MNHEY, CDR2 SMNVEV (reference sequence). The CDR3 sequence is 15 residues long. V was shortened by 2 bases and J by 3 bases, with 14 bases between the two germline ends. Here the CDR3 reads CASSLASALYYEQYF. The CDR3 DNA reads TGTGCCAGCAGTTTAGCGTCAGCGCTCTACTACGAGCAGTACTTC.

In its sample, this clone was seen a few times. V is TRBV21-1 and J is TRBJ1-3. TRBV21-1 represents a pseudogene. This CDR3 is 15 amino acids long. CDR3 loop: CASSKPIPSGNTIYF. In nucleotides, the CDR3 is TGTGCCAGCAGCAAACCTATTCCCTCTGGAAACACCATATATTTT.

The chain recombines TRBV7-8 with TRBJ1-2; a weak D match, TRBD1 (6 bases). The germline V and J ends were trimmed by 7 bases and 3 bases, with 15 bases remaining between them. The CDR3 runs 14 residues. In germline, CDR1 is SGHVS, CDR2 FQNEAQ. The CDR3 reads CASTTRGGDYGYTF. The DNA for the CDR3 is TGTGCCAGCACCACAAGGGGGGGAGACTATGGCTACACCTTC. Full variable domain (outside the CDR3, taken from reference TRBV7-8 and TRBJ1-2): GAGVSQSPRYKVAKRGQDVALRCDPISGHVSLFWYQQALGQGPEFLTYFQNEAQLDKSGLPSDRFFAERPEGSVSTLKIQRTQQEDSAVYLCASTTRGGDYGYTFGSGTRLTVV.

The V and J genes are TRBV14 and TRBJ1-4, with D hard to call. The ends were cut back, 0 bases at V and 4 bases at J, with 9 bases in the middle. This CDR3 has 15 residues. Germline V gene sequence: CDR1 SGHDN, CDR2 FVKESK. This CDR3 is CASSQDSGFNEKLFF. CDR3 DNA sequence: TGTGCCAGCAGCCAAGACTCGGGATTTAATGAAAAACTGTTTTTT.

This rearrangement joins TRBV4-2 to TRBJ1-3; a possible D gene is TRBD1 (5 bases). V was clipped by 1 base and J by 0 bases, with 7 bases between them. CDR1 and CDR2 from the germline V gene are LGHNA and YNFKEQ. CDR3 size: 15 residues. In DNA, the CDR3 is TGTGCCAGCAGCCAAGCTAGGGGCTCTGGAAACACCATATATTTT. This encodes CASSQARGSGNTIYF.

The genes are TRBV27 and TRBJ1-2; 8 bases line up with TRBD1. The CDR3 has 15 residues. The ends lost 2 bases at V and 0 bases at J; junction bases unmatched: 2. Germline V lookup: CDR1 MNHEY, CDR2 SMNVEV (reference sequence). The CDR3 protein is CASSLRTGTNYGYTF. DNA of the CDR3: TGTGCCAGCAGTTTAAGGACAGGGACTAACTATGGCTACACCTTC.

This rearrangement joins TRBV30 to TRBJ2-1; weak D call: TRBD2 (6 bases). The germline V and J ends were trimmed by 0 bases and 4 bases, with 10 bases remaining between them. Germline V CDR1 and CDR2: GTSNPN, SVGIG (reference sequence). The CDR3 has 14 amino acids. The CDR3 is CAWSVGLAYNEQFF. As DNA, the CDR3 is TGTGCCTGGAGTGTAGGGCTAGCGTACAATGAGCAGTTCTTC.

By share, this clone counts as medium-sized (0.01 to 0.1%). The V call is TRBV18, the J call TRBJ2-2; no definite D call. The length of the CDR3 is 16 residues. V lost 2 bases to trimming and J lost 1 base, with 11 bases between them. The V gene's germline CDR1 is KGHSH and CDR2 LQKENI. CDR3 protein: CASSPMAGENTGELFF. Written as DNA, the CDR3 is TGTGCCAGCTCACCAATGGCAGGCGAGAACACCGGGGAGCTGTTTTTT.

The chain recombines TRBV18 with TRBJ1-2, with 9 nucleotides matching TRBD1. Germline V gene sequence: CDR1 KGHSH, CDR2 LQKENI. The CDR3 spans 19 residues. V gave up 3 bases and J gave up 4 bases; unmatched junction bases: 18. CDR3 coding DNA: TGTGCCAGCTCACCTTTTTCGTTTACGGGACAGGGCCCGTTCTATGGCTACACCTTC. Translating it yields CASSPFSFTGQGPFYGYTF.

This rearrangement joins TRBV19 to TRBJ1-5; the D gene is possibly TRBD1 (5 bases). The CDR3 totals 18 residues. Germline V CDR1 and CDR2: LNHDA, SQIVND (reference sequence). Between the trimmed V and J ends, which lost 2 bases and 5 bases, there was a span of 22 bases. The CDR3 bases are TGTGCCAGTAGTATATTGGGTTTAGGTTCGGGGCCCGATCAGCCCCAGCATTTT. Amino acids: CASSILGLGSGPDQPQHF.

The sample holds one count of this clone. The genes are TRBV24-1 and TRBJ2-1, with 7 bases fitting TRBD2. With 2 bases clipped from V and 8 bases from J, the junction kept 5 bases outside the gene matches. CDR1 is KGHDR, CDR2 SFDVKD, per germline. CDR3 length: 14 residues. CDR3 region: CATSDSWGGDEQFF. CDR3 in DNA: TGTGCCACCAGTGATTCTTGGGGGGGTGATGAGCAGTTCTTC.

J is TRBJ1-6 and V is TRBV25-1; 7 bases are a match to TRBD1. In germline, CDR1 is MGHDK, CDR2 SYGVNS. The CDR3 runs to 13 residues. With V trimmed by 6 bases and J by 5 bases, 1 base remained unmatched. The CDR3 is CASRTGNNSPLHF. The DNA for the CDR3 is TGTGCCAGCAGGACAGGGAATAATTCACCCCTCCACTTT.

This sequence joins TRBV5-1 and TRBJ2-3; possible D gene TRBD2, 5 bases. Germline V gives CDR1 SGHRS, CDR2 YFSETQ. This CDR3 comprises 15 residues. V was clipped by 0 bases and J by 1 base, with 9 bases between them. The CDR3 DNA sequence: TGCGCCAGCAGCTTGGCCGGGCGGGGCACAGATACGCAGTATTTT. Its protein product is CASSLAGRGTDTQYF.

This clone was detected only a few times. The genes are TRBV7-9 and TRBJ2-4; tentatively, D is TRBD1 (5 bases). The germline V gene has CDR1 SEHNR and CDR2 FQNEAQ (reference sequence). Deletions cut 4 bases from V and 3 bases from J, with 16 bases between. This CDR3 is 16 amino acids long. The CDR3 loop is CASSSDSIRGKNIQYF. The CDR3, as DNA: TGTGCCAGCAGCTCCGACAGTATTAGGGGCAAAAACATTCAGTACTTC.

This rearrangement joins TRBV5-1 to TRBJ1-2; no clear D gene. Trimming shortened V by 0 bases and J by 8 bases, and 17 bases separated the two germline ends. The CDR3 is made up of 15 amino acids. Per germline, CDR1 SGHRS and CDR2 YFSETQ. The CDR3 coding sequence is TGCGCCAGCAGCTTGGCGGTCGAGGGAAGAGGGGGCTACACCTTC. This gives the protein CASSLAVEGRGGYTF.

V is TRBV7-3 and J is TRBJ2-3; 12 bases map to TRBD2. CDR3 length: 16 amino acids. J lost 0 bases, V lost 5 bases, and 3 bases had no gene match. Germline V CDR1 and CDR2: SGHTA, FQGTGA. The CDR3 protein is CASSAGLAGSTDTQYF. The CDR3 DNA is TGTGCCAGCAGCGCCGGACTAGCGGGGAGCACAGATACGCAGTATTTT.

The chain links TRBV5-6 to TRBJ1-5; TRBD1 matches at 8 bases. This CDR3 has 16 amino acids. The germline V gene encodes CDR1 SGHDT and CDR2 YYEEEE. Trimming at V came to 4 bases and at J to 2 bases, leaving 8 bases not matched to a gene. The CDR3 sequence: CASSLRDRRGNQPQHF. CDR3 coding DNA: TGTGCCAGCAGCCTCCGGGACAGGAGGGGCAATCAGCCCCAGCATTTT.

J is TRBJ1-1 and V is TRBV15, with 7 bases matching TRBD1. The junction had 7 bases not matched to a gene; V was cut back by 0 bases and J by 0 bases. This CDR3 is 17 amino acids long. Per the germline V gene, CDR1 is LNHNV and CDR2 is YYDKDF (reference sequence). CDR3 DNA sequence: TGTGCCACCAGCAGAGATCGCGACAGGGCTATGAACACTGAAGCTTTCTTT. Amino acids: CATSRDRDRAMNTEAFF. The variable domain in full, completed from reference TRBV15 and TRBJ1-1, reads DAMVIQNPRYQVTQFGKPVTLSCSQTLNHNVMYWYQQKSSQAPKLLFHYYDKDFNNEADTPDNFQSRRPNTSFCFLDIRSPGLGDTAMYLCATSRDRDRAMNTEAFFGQGTRLTVV.